This TCR beta chain comes out of a study of post-analysis software for immune sequencing data. Carried by the TCR beta cDNA libraries were unique molecular identifiers. In TCRdb, the PCR reads were re-called with MiXCR into one record per CDR3 protein. The sample holds more than 500,000 distinct CDR3 sequences, approximately 34% seen once. The clonotype comes from a girl under 18 with multiple sclerosis. The material sequenced was blood.

The chain's CDR3 is CASSLVWQGVVEQYF. The DNA for the CDR3 is TGTGCCAGCAGCTTAGTGTGGCAGGGGGTCGTCGAGCAGTACTTC. This chain uses TRBV5-6 with TRBJ2-4, with TRBD1 matching over 7 bases. The tail of the sequence fits TRBJ2-7 better, so the J call may be wrong. The CDR3 totals 15 residues. The germline CDR1 and CDR2 sequences are SGHDT and YYEEEE.